A single sample is the source of the 7 T cell receptor beta chains below, sequenced in a study of blood T cell repertoires in COVID-19. TCRdb's table, derived via immunoSEQ multiplex PCR, lists solely in-frame clones and lacks some. The repertoire includes a few hundred thousand clones, 91% of them detected once, and roughly 0.9% sits in the top ten. The sequenced material came from PBMCs or T cells enriched from blood (not recorded which). The receptors stem from a woman aged 40 to 50 who had been exposed to COVID-19.

The genes are TRBV24-1 and TRBJ2-2; a possible D gene is TRBD1 (5 bases). Germline CDR1 is KGHDR and CDR2 is SFDVKD. V lost 3 bases and J lost 6, with 10 bases in between. The CDR3 totals 14 residues. CDR3 region: CATSDVVGAGELFF. As DNA, the CDR3 is TGTGCCACCAGTGATGTAGTAGGGGCCGGGGAGCTGTTTTTT.

Remarks on this clone: Other DNA sequences of this sample code for an identical CDR3. Here the CDR3 DNA reads TGCGCCAGCAGCTTGGGGGGCAACTATGGCTACACCTTC. This translates into CASSLGGNYGYTF. The J gene is TRBJ1-2, the V gene TRBV5-1; a possible D gene is TRBD1 (5 bases). The CDR3 runs to 13 residues. Germline-derived CDR1 and CDR2 are SGHRS and YFSETQ. With 0 bases removed from V and 2 bases from J, the gap between germline ends came to 5 bases.

This clone appeared a single time. The gene calls are TRBV5-6 and TRBJ2-2; tentatively, D is TRBD2 (6 bases). The germline V and J ends were trimmed by 6 bases and 3 bases, with 24 bases remaining between them. The CDR3 extends over 18 amino acids. CDR1 SGHDT and CDR2 YYEEEE come from the germline V gene. CDR3 DNA sequence: TGTGCCAGCACCGTAGGACCGACCGGGACTCTCTACACCGGGGAGCTGTTTTTT. Its translation: CASTVGPTGTLYTGELFF.

The rearrangement links TRBV28 to TRBJ2-7; 7 bases are a match to TRBD2. The CDR3 length is 15 residues. Germline CDR1 MDHEN, CDR2 SYDVKM. J lost 2 bases, V lost 6 bases, and 10 bases had no gene match. For the CDR3, the DNA is TGTGCCAGCAGGGAGGCGGGGACTAATACCTACGAGCAGTACTTC. Its protein is CASREAGTNTYEQYF.

This clone was found once. Other nucleotide sequences in the sample specify the same CDR3. This chain connects TRBV5-1 to TRBJ1-1; 10 bases align to TRBD1. With 6 bases clipped from V and 1 base from J, the junction kept 3 bases outside the gene matches. This CDR3 spans 14 amino acids. The germline gives CDR1 SGHRS, CDR2 YFSETQ. The CDR3: CASTTGGGNTEAFF. CDR3 nucleotide sequence: TGCGCCAGCACGACAGGGGGCGGGAACACTGAAGCTTTCTTT.

The chain combines TRBV14 with TRBJ2-7; TRBD2 aligns across 10 bases. The V and J ends lost 5 bases and 6 bases, in that order; junction bases with no gene match: 7. In germline, CDR1 is SGHDN, CDR2 FVKESK. The CDR3 runs 14 residues. CDR3 region: CASSEIAGGIEQYF. In nucleotides, the CDR3 is TGTGCCAGCAGCGAGATAGCGGGGGGAATCGAGCAGTACTTC.

The chain combines TRBV6-2 or TRBV6-3 with TRBJ1-6; 8 bases are shared with TRBD1. Germline V gene data show CDR1 as MNHEY and CDR2 as SVGEGT. V lost 6 bases, J lost 10 bases, and 8 bases stayed unmatched. The CDR3 consists of 14 residues. The CDR3 is CASSEWTGLSPLHF. Here the CDR3 DNA reads TGTGCCAGCAGCGAATGGACAGGGCTGTCACCCCTCCACTTT.